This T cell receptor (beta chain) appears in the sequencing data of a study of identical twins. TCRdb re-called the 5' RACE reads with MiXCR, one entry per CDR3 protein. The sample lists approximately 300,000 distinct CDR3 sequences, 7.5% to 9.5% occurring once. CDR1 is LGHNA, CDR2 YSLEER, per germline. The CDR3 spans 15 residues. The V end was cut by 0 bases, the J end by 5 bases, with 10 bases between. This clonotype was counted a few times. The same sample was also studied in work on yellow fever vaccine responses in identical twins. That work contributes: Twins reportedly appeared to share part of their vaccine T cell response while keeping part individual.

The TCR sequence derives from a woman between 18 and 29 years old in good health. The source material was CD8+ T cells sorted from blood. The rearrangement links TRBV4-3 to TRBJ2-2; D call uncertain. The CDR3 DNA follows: TGCGCCAGCAGCCAAGATTCAGTGGGAACCGGGGAGCTGTTTTTT. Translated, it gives CASSQDSVGTGELFF.